These 21 T cell receptor beta chains originate from one sample sequenced in a study of metastatic and nonmetastatic thyroid tumors. TCRdb re-clonotyped the PCR reads through MiXCR. Of about 20,000 clones in the sample, approximately 10% were seen once. Each patient came to thyroid surgery without any prior treatment (of any kind). Sequenced sample: blood. The source is a female donor with papillary thyroid cancer or a benign thyroid nodule (not recorded which). Some clones in this sample may be carry-over from other donors' samples.

This clone rates as medium-sized. The chain has TRBV12-3 or TRBV12-4 and TRBJ2-2, with 7 positions matching TRBD1. Trimming cost V 8 bases and J 0 bases; bases outside gene matches: 9. The CDR3 is 16 residues long. DNA of the CDR3: TGTGCCAGCCACCGGGCGGACAGGTCGAACACCGGGGAGCTGTTTTTT. Its protein is CASHRADRSNTGELFF.

This clone was recorded at least ten times. The chain links TRBV20-1 to TRBJ2-5, with D tentatively TRBD1 or TRBD2 (5 bases each). The CDR3 contains 14 residues. CDR1 DFQATT and CDR2 SNEGSKA come from the germline V gene (reference sequence). Trimming stripped 3 bases from V and 1 base from J, with 12 bases between. CDR3 sequence (DNA): TGCAGTGCTAGGGGGGTTCGGGCCCAAGAGACCCAGTACTTC. It yields the protein CSARGVRAQETQYF.

Only a few counts were recorded for this clone. This chain connects TRBV27 to TRBJ2-7; 13 nucleotides line up with TRBD2. V trimming: 7 bases; J trimming: 3 bases; junction bases outside the gene matches: 6. The germline CDR1 and CDR2 sequences are MNHEY and SMNVEV (reference sequence). The CDR3 runs to 15 residues. The CDR3 protein is CASNPGTSGVYEQYF. CDR3 coding DNA: TGTGCCAGCAATCCCGGGACTAGCGGGGTCTACGAGCAGTACTTC.

The chain carries TRBV7-2 and TRBJ2-2, with D perhaps assigned TRBD1 or TRBD2 (7 bases each). The CDR3 length is 15 residues. V was clipped by 3 bases and J by 5 bases, with 13 bases between them. Germline V CDR1 and CDR2: SGHTA, FQGNSA. The CDR3 loop reads CASSLRQGGTGELFF. CDR3 DNA sequence: TGTGCCAGCAGCTTGCGACAGGGAGGGACCGGGGAGCTGTTTTTT.

This clone is labeled medium-sized (0.01 to 0.1%). DNA for the CDR3: TGTGCCAGCAGCCCGGCGGGGGGCGCCGGGAGATCCTACGAGCAGTACTTC. Amino acids: CASSPAGGAGRSYEQYF. This sequence joins TRBV28 and TRBJ2-7; 8 nucleotides match TRBD2. Germline CDR1 MDHEN, CDR2 SYDVKM. Losses at the gene ends were 6 bases for V and 1 base for J; bases not matched to a gene: 14. CDR3 length equals 17 residues.

This clone was picked up many times. J is TRBJ2-2 and V is TRBV12-5; unclear D gene. Deletions cut 7 bases from V and 7 bases from J, with 22 bases between. Germline V gene data show CDR1 as LGHNT and CDR2 as FRNRAP. The CDR3 spans 16 residues. CDR3 DNA sequence: TGTGCTAGTGCTTTAGTCCCCAGACCCCCAGGCGGGGAGCTGTTTTTT. It codes for CASALVPRPPGGELFF.

Points on this clone: Given a much more abundant clone one base away, this may be a read error. This chain connects TRBV12-3 or TRBV12-4 to TRBJ2-4; the match to TRBD2 covers 8 bases. This CDR3 has 16 residues. Losses at the gene ends were 8 bases for V and 4 bases for J; bases not matched to a gene: 13. The CDR3, as DNA: TGTGCCAGCGGTAATGGACGGGGGGGGAAAAAAAACATTCAGTACTTC. It codes for CASGNGRGGKKNIQYF.

This clone has only a few counts. The V call is TRBV2, the J call TRBJ1-5; a weak D match, TRBD1 (5 bases). The V gene's germline CDR1 is SNHLY and CDR2 FYNNEI. The V end lost 2 bases, the J end lost 6 bases, and 17 bases lay between the germline ends. The CDR3 totals 16 residues. In DNA, the CDR3 is TGTGCCAGCAGTGAACATGGGGGTATAGTAAGTCAGCCCCAGCATTTT. It codes for CASSEHGGIVSQPQHF.

This clone was detected ten times or more. Other DNA sequences within the sample encode an identical CDR3. The chain couples TRBV20-1 to TRBJ2-5; 7 bases align to TRBD2. V was pared by 5 bases and J by 4 bases, with 7 bases of the junction left unmatched. CDR1 DFQATT and CDR2 SNEGSKA come from the germline V gene (reference sequence). The CDR3 consists of 13 residues. The CDR3, as DNA: TGCAGTGCTGAAGCGCGGGGGTCAGAGACCCAGTACTTC. As protein: CSAEARGSETQYF.

The gene calls are TRBV20-1 and TRBJ2-7; 8 bases map to TRBD1. Trimming took 6 bases from V and 0 from J; bases not matched to a gene: 7. Germline CDR1 DFQATT, CDR2 SNEGSKA (reference sequence). This CDR3 region has 14 residues. The CDR3 region has the DNA TGCAGTGCACAGGGGGTGACTCGCTCCTACGAGCAGTACTTC. Translated: CSAQGVTRSYEQYF.

By frequency in the sample, this clone is medium-sized. V and J are TRBV15 and TRBJ1-2; the D is unclear. Germline-derived CDR1 and CDR2 are LNHNV and YYDKDF (reference sequence). V was shortened by 0 bases and J by 6 bases, with 11 bases between the two germline ends. The CDR3 is 14 amino acids. The CDR3 protein is CATSRDPGLHGYTF. CDR3 bases: TGTGCCACCAGCAGAGACCCAGGTCTGCATGGCTACACCTTC.

This clone was detected ten times or more. V usage is TRBV20-1 and J usage is TRBJ2-7; 7 nucleotides agree with TRBD1. V was clipped by 4 bases and J by 4 bases; unmatched bases: 7. Per germline, CDR1 DFQATT and CDR2 SNEGSKA (reference sequence). CDR3 length equals 13 residues. The CDR3 DNA is TGCAGTGCTACACAGGGGAGAGGTTACGAGCAGTACTTC. Amino acid sequence: CSATQGRGYEQYF.

This clone was seen at least ten times. The V and J genes are TRBV7-6 and TRBJ2-2; TRBD1 matches at 10 bases. Germline trimming cut 4 bases from V and 3 bases from J; bases unmatched to any gene: 5. The V gene's germline CDR1 is SGHVS and CDR2 FNYEAQ. The CDR3 consists of 16 residues. The DNA of the CDR3 is TGTGCCAGCAGCTCACCGGGACAGGGGTACACCGGGGAGCTGTTTTTT. Its translation is CASSSPGQGYTGELFF. The complete variable domain, with remaining parts taken from reference TRBV7-6 and TRBJ2-2, reads GAGVSQSPRYKVTKRGQDVALRCDPISGHVSLYWYRQALGQGPEFLTYFNYEAQQDKSGLPNDRFSAERPEGSISTLTIQRTEQRDSAMYRCASSSPGQGYTGELFFGEGSRLTVL.

In this sample, this clone turned up many times. The rearrangement uses TRBV2 and TRBJ2-5, with D tentatively TRBD1 (6 bases). CDR3 size: 12 residues. The germline V and J ends were trimmed by 9 bases and 5 bases, with 13 bases remaining between them. Germline assignment: CDR1 SNHLY and CDR2 FYNNEI. The CDR3 DNA follows: TGTGCCAGAACAGGGATCCGGGAGACCCAGTACTTC. It specifies CARTGIRETQYF.

This clone counts as medium-sized (0.01 to 0.1%). CDR3 sequence (DNA): TGTGCCAGCAGTCCAGGGGTAGCTAACTATGGCTACACCTTC. Amino acid sequence: CASSPGVANYGYTF. V gene TRBV6-1 combines with J gene TRBJ1-2; the D gene is possibly TRBD1 (6 bases). Germline-derived CDR1 and CDR2 are MNHNS and SASEGT. The CDR3 spans 14 residues. With 5 bases removed from V and 0 bases from J, the gap between germline ends came to 10 bases.

There are many counts of this clone. The chain employs TRBV20-1 and TRBJ2-7, with D hard to call. The ends were cut back, 2 bases at V and 0 bases at J, with 11 bases in the middle. Germline V lookup: CDR1 DFQATT, CDR2 SNEGSKA (reference sequence). CDR3 length equals 14 residues. CDR3 coding DNA: TGCAGTGCTAGATTATGGCCCAACTCCTACGAGCAGTACTTC. This translates into CSARLWPNSYEQYF.

In its sample, this clone is medium-sized. The chain recombines TRBV6-5 with TRBJ2-1, with 8 bases aligning to TRBD2. The CDR3 sequence is 15 residues long. CDR1 is MNHEY and CDR2 is SVGAGI in the germline V gene. V lost 1 base, J lost 7 bases, and 6 bases stayed unmatched. As DNA, the CDR3 is TGTGCCAGCAGTTACTATCCCGGGAGGGGAAATGAGCAGTTCTTC. Its protein is CASSYYPGRGNEQFF.

By frequency in the sample, this clone is medium-sized (0.01 to 0.1%). The chain is built from TRBV6-2 or TRBV6-3 and TRBJ1-2; 9 positions agree with TRBD1. This CDR3 has 14 amino acids. After removal of 0 bases from V and 4 bases from J, the junction contained 0 bases not matched to a gene. The germline V gene has CDR1 MNHEY and CDR2 SVGEGT. The CDR3 loop is CASSYSTGGYGYTF. As DNA, the CDR3 is TGTGCCAGCAGTTACTCGACAGGGGGCTATGGCTACACCTTC.

By frequency in the sample, this clone is medium-sized. This chain joins TRBV19 and TRBJ2-5; D perhaps matches TRBD2 (7 bases). Germline V gene lookup returns CDR1 LNHDA and CDR2 SQIVND (reference sequence). The CDR3 is 13 residues long. Trimming stripped 10 bases from V and 5 bases from J, with 17 bases between. CDR3 bases: TGTGCCACCTCGGTCGGGGGGCACGAGACCCAGTACTTC. Translated, it gives CATSVGGHETQYF.

This clone is judged medium-sized. The chain uses TRBV6-6 and TRBJ2-3; TRBD2 matches 10 bases. Germline loops: CDR1 MNHNY, CDR2 SVGAGI (reference sequence). This CDR3 contains 16 residues. V shed 0 bases and J 6 bases; nucleotides not matched to a gene: 6. CDR3: CASSYSRASGSDTQYF. As DNA, the CDR3 is TGTGCCAGCAGTTACTCGAGGGCTAGCGGGAGTGATACGCAGTATTTT.

The gene calls are TRBV6-1 and TRBJ1-2; D is undetermined. This CDR3 region has 12 residues. V lost 6 bases to trimming and J lost 8 bases, with 13 bases between them. Germline V gives CDR1 MNHNS, CDR2 SASEGT. The CDR3 loop reads CASRPTLGGYTF. The CDR3 nucleotides read TGTGCCAGCAGGCCCACATTAGGGGGCTACACCTTC.